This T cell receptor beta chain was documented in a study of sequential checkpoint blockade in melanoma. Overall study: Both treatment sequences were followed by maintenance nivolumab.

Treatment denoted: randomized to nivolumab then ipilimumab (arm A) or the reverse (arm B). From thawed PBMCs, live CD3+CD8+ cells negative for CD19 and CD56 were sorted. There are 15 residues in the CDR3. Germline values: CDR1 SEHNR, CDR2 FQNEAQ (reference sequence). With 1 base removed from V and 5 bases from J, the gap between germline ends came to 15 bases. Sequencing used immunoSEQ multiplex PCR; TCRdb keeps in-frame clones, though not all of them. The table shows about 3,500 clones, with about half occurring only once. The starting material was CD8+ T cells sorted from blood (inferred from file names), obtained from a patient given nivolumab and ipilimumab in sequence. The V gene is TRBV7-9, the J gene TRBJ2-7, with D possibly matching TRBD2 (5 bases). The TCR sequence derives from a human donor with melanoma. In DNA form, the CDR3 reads TGTGCCAGCAGCTTAGTGGCCGGGGAGCGTAACGAGCAGTACTTC. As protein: CASSLVAGERNEQYF.